This passage covers 13 T cell receptor beta chains from one sample sequenced in a study of cytomegalovirus exposure and HLA in healthy donors. The PCR contained 60 Vbeta and 13 Jbeta primers. Measured with immunoSEQ multiplex PCR; TCRdb has only the in-frame clones, and not every one. The sample carries under 200,000 clones, around four fifths recorded once. The material sequenced was PBMCs. Receptor source: a woman in her twenties or thirties in good health and CMV-seronegative.

V gene TRBV30 combines with J gene TRBJ1-6; D is uncertain. The CDR3 runs 15 residues. The V gene's germline CDR1 is GTSNPN and CDR2 SVGIG (reference sequence). The ends were cut back, 7 bases at V and 7 bases at J, with 20 bases in the middle. This CDR3 reads CALASRSFQNSPLHF. CDR3 DNA sequence: TGTGCCTTGGCCTCCCGGAGCTTCCAAAATTCACCCCTCCACTTT.

The rearrangement joins TRBV2 to TRBJ1-4, with TRBD1 matching 8 bases. The CDR3 is 13 residues long. CDR1 and CDR2 from the germline V gene are SNHLY and FYNNEI. Losses at the gene ends were 7 bases for V and 15 bases for J; bases not matched to a gene: 13. The DNA of the CDR3 is TGTGCCAGCACCCCCGAGATAGGACAGGGTTTGTTTTTT. Its protein product is CASTPEIGQGLFF.

This clone was seen more than once but under ten times. V usage is TRBV28 and J usage is TRBJ1-5; 9 bases fit TRBD1. V dropped 6 bases and J dropped 6; count of bases not matched to a gene: 12. This CDR3 contains 16 residues. The germline V gene has CDR1 MDHEN and CDR2 SYDVKM. The CDR3 nucleotides are TGTGCCAGCAGCAGCGGGACAGGGCGTTTGGGTCAGCCCCAGCATTTT. Translating it yields CASSSGTGRLGQPQHF.

The genes are TRBV27 and TRBJ1-1; TRBD1 matches 9 bases. Germline trimming cut 3 bases from V and 3 bases from J; bases unmatched to any gene: 11. This CDR3 spans 17 amino acids. CDR1 is MNHEY and CDR2 is SMNVEV in the germline V gene (reference sequence). CDR3 loop: CASSFYPGQGRDTEAFF. The CDR3 DNA is TGTGCCAGCAGTTTTTATCCGGGACAGGGTAGGGACACTGAAGCTTTCTTT.

The V and J genes are TRBV15 and TRBJ2-7, with 10 positions matching TRBD1. The CDR3 contains 15 residues. CDR1 is LNHNV, CDR2 YYDKDF, per germline (reference sequence). The ends lost 0 bases at V and 5 bases at J; junction bases unmatched: 4. DNA for the CDR3: TGTGCCACCAGCAGAGAAGGGACAGGGGAAGACGAGCAGTACTTC. Amino acids: CATSREGTGEDEQYF.

The V call is TRBV4-2, the J call TRBJ2-5, with 13 nucleotides matching TRBD2. From germline, CDR1 is LGHNA and CDR2 YNFKEQ. This CDR3 region has 16 residues. The V segment lost 1 base and the J segment 2 bases; nucleotides outside the gene matches: 1. The CDR3 DNA reads TGTGCCAGCAGCCAAGCACTAGCGGGGGGGCAAGAGACCCAGTACTTC. It codes for CASSQALAGGQETQYF.

This chain uses TRBV5-1 with TRBJ2-7, with TRBD1 identical over 7 bases. Germline V CDR1 and CDR2: SGHRS, YFSETQ. CDR3 length: 15 amino acids. Unmatched junction bases numbered 7, after V lost 2 bases and J lost 2 bases. CDR3 region: CASSFRQGDPYEQYF. Here the CDR3 DNA reads TGCGCCAGCAGCTTTAGGCAGGGGGATCCCTACGAGCAGTACTTC.

The rearrangement links TRBV5-1 to TRBJ2-2; tentatively, D is TRBD1 (6 bases). Germline CDR1 reads SGHRS; CDR2 reads YFSETQ. This CDR3 contains 13 residues. V gave up 2 bases and J gave up 5 bases, with 7 bases separating them. In DNA form, the CDR3 reads TGCGCCAGCAGCTTTCAGGGGACCGGGGAGCTGTTTTTT. Encoded protein: CASSFQGTGELFF.

This sequence joins TRBV5-4 and TRBJ2-3; D is unresolved. The V gene lost 1 base and the J gene lost 3 bases, with 12 bases spanning the gap. This CDR3 is built from 15 residues. The germline V gene has CDR1 SGHNT and CDR2 YYREEE (reference sequence). The DNA of the CDR3 is TGTGCCAGCAGCTTGAAGCTCACCCCTACAGATACGCAGTATTTT. Protein: CASSLKLTPTDTQYF.

CDR3 bases: TGTGCCAGCAGTTACTCCCCAGGGTATCGTAATTCACCCCTCCACTTT. Translated, it gives CASSYSPGYRNSPLHF. The J gene is TRBJ1-6, the V gene TRBV6-5; perhaps TRBD1 as D (5 bases). Trimming removed 0 bases from V and 6 bases from J, with 12 bases in between. The germline CDR1 and CDR2 sequences are MNHEY and SVGAGI. The CDR3 is 16 residues long.

This clone was detected once. Other DNA sequences in this specimen translate into the identical CDR3. The rearrangement joins TRBV5-1 to TRBJ2-2; D uncertain. This CDR3 is built from 16 residues. Trimming removed 1 base at V and 0 bases at J, with 10 bases between. In germline, CDR1 is SGHRS, CDR2 YFSETQ. The CDR3 loop reads CASSLSSRSNTGELFF. The CDR3 DNA reads as TGCGCCAGCAGCTTGTCTTCCAGATCGAACACCGGGGAGCTGTTTTTT.

V and J are TRBV19 and TRBJ1-1; a possible D gene is TRBD1 (6 bases). Deletions cut 4 bases from V and 5 bases from J, with 14 bases between. Germline V gene sequence: CDR1 LNHDA, CDR2 SQIVND (reference sequence). This CDR3 spans 14 amino acids. CDR3: CASSKRDTWTEAFF. The CDR3 coding sequence is TGTGCCAGTAGTAAGAGGGACACATGGACTGAAGCTTTCTTT.

In this sample, this clone turned up a few times. The J gene is TRBJ1-6, the V gene TRBV4-2, with D unclear. Germline loops: CDR1 LGHNA, CDR2 YNFKEQ. V was shortened by 4 bases and J by 0 bases, with 10 bases between the two germline ends. The CDR3 runs to 16 residues. CDR3 sequence: CASSPTVSSYNSPLHF. The CDR3 coding sequence is TGTGCCAGCAGCCCAACAGTGAGCTCCTATAATTCACCCCTCCACTTT.